The rows below give T cell receptor beta chains drawn from one sample of a study of cytomegalovirus exposure and HLA in healthy donors. Method: immunoSEQ multiplex PCR; TCRdb's copy keeps in-frame clones and lacks some. The data show around 130,000 clones, approximately 70% seen once. Sequenced sample: PBMCs. The receptors derive from a woman in her fifties or sixties in good health and CMV-seronegative. CDR3s include the opening cysteine and the closing phenylalanine or tryptophan. The D gene is left open where the match is weak. Some rows mark clone size as missing; the rest say once, few, many or name a class of expanded clone.

TRBD1	TRBV6-1	-	TRBJ2-4	TGTGCCAGCAGTTTGGGACAGGGCGGAGGAAACATTCAGTACTTC	CASSLGQGGGNIQYF
TRBD1	TRBV7-3	once	TRBJ2-5	TGTGCCAGCAGCTCCGGGACAGGGGGCTCGCAGACCCAGTACTTC	CASSSGTGGSQTQYF
-	TRBV7-9	once	TRBJ2-7	TGTGCCAGCAGCTTAGAGGCGGCGCGGGGAGGCTACGAGCAGTACTTC	CASSLEAARGGYEQYF
-	TRBV7-8	-	TRBJ1-4	TGTGCCAGCAGCCCCCAAGGGGGAACTAATGAAAAACTGTTTTTT	CASSPQGGTNEKLFF
TRBD1	TRBV7-2	-	TRBJ1-1	TGTGCCAGCAGCCGGGACAGGTTGAACACTGAAGCTTTCTTT	CASSRDRLNTEAFF
-	TRBV9	-	TRBJ2-7	TGTGCCAGCAGCGTAACTCCTAGCTCCTACGAGCAGTACTTC	CASSVTPSSYEQYF
-	TRBV4-3	once	TRBJ2-7	TGCGCCAGCAGCCAAGATGTAGGCGGCTCGGGTTACGAGCAGTACTTC	CASSQDVGGSGYEQYF
TRBD1	TRBV11-2	-	TRBJ1-2	TGTGCCAGCAGCTTATCGGGACAGGGGTCCTATGGCTACACCTTC	CASSLSGQGSYGYTF
-	TRBV7-9	-	TRBJ2-2	TGTGCCAGCAGCTTATCCCGGACAGCGATCGGGGAGCTGTTTTTT	CASSLSRTAIGELFF
-	TRBV4-1	-	TRBJ2-3	TGCGCCAGCAGCCAAGAAATCCCCGTGAGATTGCCCGATACGCAGTATTTT	CASSQEIPVRLPDTQYF
-	TRBV7-6	-	TRBJ2-7	TGTGCCAGCAGCTTAGAGTCTAGCAGAACCTACGAGCAGTACTTC	CASSLESSRTYEQYF
-	TRBV21-1	-	TRBJ2-3	TGTGCCAGCACTCCCTTGACGCCTTCCGGGACCCGCGGACCTAACGGGGGAGATACGCAGTATTTT	CASTPLTPSGTRGPNGGDTQYF
-	TRBV28	-	TRBJ2-6	TGTGCCAGCAGTGTGACTCAACCTTCTGGGGCCAACGTCCTGACTTTC	CASSVTQPSGANVLTF
TRBD1	TRBV5-1	-	TRBJ2-7	TGCGCCAGCAGCTTGCTGACAGGGACGCCCTACGAGCAGTACTTC	CASSLLTGTPYEQYF
-	TRBV28	-	TRBJ2-7	TGTGCCAGCAGTTCGCCGAGGCAGCAGTACTTC	CASSSPRQQYF
TRBD1	TRBV29-1	-	TRBJ2-5	TGCAGCGTGGCGGGACAGGGGAGTAGAGAGACCCAGTACTTC	CSVAGQGSRETQYF
TRBD1	TRBV12-5	-	TRBJ1-3	TGTGCTAGTGGTTCACTATCGGACAGGGGGTCTGGAAACACCATATATTTT	CASGSLSDRGSGNTIYF
-	TRBV10-3	-	TRBJ2-6	TGTGCCACGGGGACTTTCAGCTCTGGGGCCAACGTCCTGACTTTC	CATGTFSSGANVLTF
TRBD2	TRBV4-1	-	TRBJ2-5	TGCGCCAGCAGCCAAGAAGGACTAGTCGAGACCCAGTACTTC	CASSQEGLVETQYF
TRBD1	TRBV5-6	-	TRBJ1-5	TGTGCCAGCAGTAGCACAGGGGAATTCGGTCAGCCCCAGCATTTT	CASSSTGEFGQPQHF
TRBD2	TRBV6-1	-	TRBJ2-5	TGTGCCAGCAGTGTGTGGACTAGCACAGAGACCCAGTACTTC	CASSVWTSTETQYF
TRBD1	TRBV5-4	few	TRBJ2-1	TGTGCCAGCAGCTTGGGAGGGGACAGTGACAATGAGCAGTTCTTC	CASSLGGDSDNEQFF
TRBD2	TRBV2	-	TRBJ2-5	TGTGCCAGCACAAGACTAGCGGGGGGGACTTCCCAAGAGACCCAGTACTTC	CASTRLAGGTSQETQYF
TRBD2	TRBV5-4	-	TRBJ2-3	TGTGCCAGCAGCTTGGATAGCGGGAGTCGAGATACGCAGTATTTT	CASSLDSGSRDTQYF
TRBD1	TRBV28	few	TRBJ2-5	TGTGCCAGCAGTCCGGGACAGGGGGCTCTAGAGACCCAGTACTTC	CASSPGQGALETQYF
-	TRBV7-3	few	TRBJ2-3	TGTGCCAGCAGCTCTGACATTAGCACAGATACGCAGTATTTT	CASSSDISTDTQYF
-	TRBV6-5	-	TRBJ1-6	TGTGCCAGCAGCAACTATAATTCCCCCCTCCACTTT	CASSNYNSPLHF
TRBD2	TRBV7-8	-	TRBJ2-7	TGTGCCAGCAGCTTAGCCGGGGGGGGGTACGAGCAGTACTTC	CASSLAGGGYEQYF
-	TRBV19	-	TRBJ2-7	TGTGCCAGTAGTATGGGCGACGAGCAGTACTTC	CASSMGDEQYF
TRBD1	TRBV19	few	TRBJ1-5	TGTGCCAGTATTAGTACGGGACAGGGCCACAATCAGCCCCAGCATTTT	CASISTGQGHNQPQHF
-	TRBV27	-	TRBJ2-5	TGTGCCAGCAGCAGGCCCGGGACAATGGAGACCCAGTACTTC	CASSRPGTMETQYF
-	TRBV20-1	-	TRBJ2-7	TGCAGTGCTAGTCTGGCTCAAGAGCAGTACTTC	CSASLAQEQYF
-	TRBV27	-	TRBJ1-3	TGTGCCAGCGCCCTCACAGGGCGCCGAGACCCCTCTGGAAACACCATATATTTT	CASALTGRRDPSGNTIYF
-	TRBV18	-	TRBJ1-6	TGTGCCAGCTCACCCCCCGGAGGGGTGGATTCACCCCTCCACTTT	CASSPPGGVDSPLHF
-	TRBV5-1	-	TRBJ2-3	TGCGCCAGCAGCTTGTCCGGGGTTAGCACAGATACGCAGTATTTT	CASSLSGVSTDTQYF
TRBD2	TRBV7-9	-	TRBJ2-4	TGTGCCAGCAGCTTAGGATCTAGCGGGACCAAAAACATTCAGTACTTC	CASSLGSSGTKNIQYF
-	TRBV21-1	once	TRBJ1-5	TGTGCCAGCAGCGAGCAAATTGGGCAGGGCAATCAGCCCCAGCATTTT	CASSEQIGQGNQPQHF
-	TRBV6-1	few	TRBJ1-1	TGTGCCAGCAGTGAAGGAGTGACAGTCAACACTGAAGCTTTCTTT	CASSEGVTVNTEAFF
TRBD2	TRBV7-9	-	TRBJ2-3	TGTGCCAGCAGCTCCACTAGCGGGGGGCTCACAGATACGCAGTATTTT	CASSSTSGGLTDTQYF
-	TRBV5-1	-	TRBJ2-3	TGCGCCAGCAGCTTACGTCCCGACTCGACTAGCACAGATACGCAGTATTTT	CASSLRPDSTSTDTQYF
-	TRBV19	-	TRBJ1-5	TGTGCCAGTAGTACCACAGGAACATATAGCAATCAGCCCCAGCATTTT	CASSTTGTYSNQPQHF
-	TRBV7-9	few	TRBJ1-5	TGTGCCAGCAGCTTAGTGGGAGGGTCTAGCAATCAGCCCCAGCATTTT	CASSLVGGSSNQPQHF
TRBD1	TRBV7-9	few	TRBJ2-5	TGTTCCAGCAGCTTAATCGGGACAGGGGGCGCGATGGAGACCCAGTACTTC	CSSSLIGTGGAMETQYF
TRBD1	TRBV7-9	-	TRBJ1-4	TGTGCCAGCAGCTTAGGGGGACAGAGGAATGAAAAACTGTTTTTT	CASSLGGQRNEKLFF
-	TRBV19	-	TRBJ1-5	TGTGCCAGTAGTATTAAAGGACAAATACTTGATCAGCCCCAGCATTTT	CASSIKGQILDQPQHF
-	TRBV6-6	-	TRBJ1-1	TGTGCCAGCATGGCAACAGGGACTGAAGCTTTCTTT	CASMATGTEAFF